This T cell receptor beta chain was captured in a study of blood T cell repertoires in COVID-19. As for the study in general: Collection of acute and convalescent COVID-19 samples took place in the United States, Italy and Spain.

Profiling relied on immunoSEQ multiplex PCR, and the TCRdb table lists in-frame clones only, not all of them. This sample carries around 100,000 clones, about 89% of them seen once, and the ten largest clones take approximately 5%. Germline values: CDR1 SGHAT, CDR2 FQDESV (reference sequence). The V end was cut by 5 bases, the J end by 6 bases, with 8 bases between. The CDR3 has 11 residues. This clonotype was obtained from a human donor in a cohort sampled during active COVID-19. The sample was peripheral blood. The chain uses TRBV11-1 and TRBJ2-7; a weak D match, TRBD1 (6 bases). This CDR3 reads CASSAGVEQYF. DNA of the CDR3: TGTGCCAGCAGCGCAGGGGTCGAGCAGTACTTC.